This T cell receptor (beta chain) was recorded in a study of blood T cell repertoires in COVID-19. Study-wide context: COVID-19 samples collected from the United States, Italy and Spain covered acute and convalescent phases. PBMCs, B-cell-depleted T cells, or T cells were the source of the cDNA or gDNA that made up the material.

Authors' data handling: For nucleated cells, counts were estimated from reference gene primer amplification. Assay: immunoSEQ multiplex PCR; the TCRdb copy retains only in-frame clones and omits some. That table furnishes V, J and clone size, whereas the DNA furnished D and trimming. Found here are roughly 300,000 clones, around 85% of them singletons; the top ten hold roughly 1.5%. Germline CDR1 SGHRS, CDR2 YFSETQ. V shed 2 bases and J 2 bases; nucleotides not matched to a gene: 6. This CDR3 region has 15 residues. One Seattle source followed patients from active infection through their disease course.

The sample was peripheral blood. The clonotype was recovered from a human donor with COVID-19, enrolled during active disease. The donor label of this sample is uncertain. The chain recombines TRBV5-1 with TRBJ2-7, with 8 bases aligning to TRBD1. CDR3 sequence reads: CASSFETGVPYEQYF. CDR3 DNA sequence: TGCGCCAGCAGCTTCGAGACAGGGGTTCCCTACGAGCAGTACTTC.